The following is a T cell receptor beta chain sequence with its context. As to treatment: PENTA 11 planned treatment interruption arm or continuous ART arm. The data stem from a study of HIV-infected children after antiretroviral therapy interruption. Study background: Weeks 0, 12, interruption end (24 or 48), and about 3 years post-study gave interruption-arm samples.

A 3' RACE protocol on RNA, with unique molecular identifiers, produced the TCR library. TCRdb analysed the 3' RACE reads with MiXCR anew, one entry per CDR3 protein. Here the sample spans about 89,000 distinct CDR3 sequences, 6.9% being singletons. Between the trimmed V and J ends, which lost 2 bases and 4 bases, there was a span of 15 bases. The germline gives CDR1 MNHNS, CDR2 SASEGT. CDR3 length: 15 residues. The sequencing here drew on CD45RA+ CD4+ T cells from PBMCs, pooled from several time points, taken from a donor given antiretroviral therapy, either interrupted or continuous. Documented subset: naive CD4+ CD45RA+ CD45RO- T cells. The clonotype was recovered from a pool of human donors with HIV. The chain uses TRBV6-1 and TRBJ2-7; unclear D gene. In DNA form, the CDR3 reads TGTGCCAGCAGTGAACGGGCCTACGTGGGGTACGAGCAGTACTTC. It is translated as CASSERAYVGYEQYF.